These 30 T cell receptor beta chains share one sample of origin, sequenced in a study of blood T cell repertoires in COVID-19. The assay was immunoSEQ multiplex PCR, and TCRdb's table has in-frame clones only and misses some. Here the sample spans tens of thousands of clones, about 85% being singletons. The sample taken for sequencing was peripheral blood. These receptors were obtained from a man in his fifties or sixties with active or convalescent COVID-19.

This clone appeared a few times. The rearrangement links TRBV10-3 to TRBJ1-1; D not resolved. The length of the CDR3 is 13 residues. V was cut by 4 bases and J by 2 bases, with 8 bases left in between. CDR1 is ENHRY and CDR2 is SYGVKD in the germline V gene. The CDR3 DNA is TGTGCCATCAGTGCAGGTAGTAACACTGAAGCTTTCTTT. As protein: CAISAGSNTEAFF.

The chain is built from TRBV7-2 and TRBJ2-3, with 8 bases aligning to TRBD2. The CDR3 runs to 16 residues. Germline CDR1 is SGHTA and CDR2 is FQGNSA. V shed 0 bases and J 2 bases; nucleotides not matched to a gene: 4. The CDR3 sequence: CASSLAGRGVTDTQYF. The CDR3 coding sequence is TGTGCCAGCAGCTTAGCGGGGCGGGGGGTCACAGATACGCAGTATTTT. Based on the CDR3 plus reference TRBV7-2 and TRBJ2-3, the full variable domain is GAGVSQSPSNKVTEKGKDVELRCDPISGHTALYWYRQSLGQGLEFLIYFQGNSAPDKSGLPSDRFSAERTGGSVSTLTIQRTQQEDSAVYLCASSLAGRGVTDTQYFGPGTRLTVL.

CDR3 residues: CASSRDRWSNTIYF. The CDR3 DNA follows: TGTGCCAGCAGTAGGGACAGATGGAGCAACACCATATATTTT. V gene TRBV2 combines with J gene TRBJ1-3; TRBD1 matches 7 bases. Germline CDR1 is SNHLY and CDR2 is FYNNEI. CDR3 size: 14 residues. V was clipped by 5 bases and J by 7 bases; unmatched bases: 8.

This chain joins TRBV6-6 and TRBJ2-5, with a possible D match to TRBD1 (5 bases). V was clipped by 2 bases and J by 0 bases, with 7 bases between them. This CDR3 is 14 amino acids long. Germline V gives CDR1 MNHNY, CDR2 SVGAGI (reference sequence). The CDR3 nucleotides read TGTGCCAGCAGTTACGCAGGGTACCAAGAGACCCAGTACTTC. Protein: CASSYAGYQETQYF.

The rearrangement links TRBV7-8 to TRBJ1-2; possible D gene TRBD1, 6 bases. Trimming cost V 1 base and J 4 bases, with 16 bases left between them. Germline assignment: CDR1 SGHVS and CDR2 FQNEAQ. The CDR3 has 16 amino acids. CDR3 DNA: TGTGCCAGCAGCTTAGGACGAACACAGGGATTCTATGGCTACACCTTC. As protein: CASSLGRTQGFYGYTF. The full variable domain, its missing parts supplied by reference TRBV7-8 and TRBJ1-2, is GAGVSQSPRYKVAKRGQDVALRCDPISGHVSLFWYQQALGQGPEFLTYFQNEAQLDKSGLPSDRFFAERPEGSVSTLKIQRTQQEDSAVYLCASSLGRTQGFYGYTFGSGTRLTVV.

V is TRBV7-9 and J is TRBJ2-6; TRBD1 matches 9 bases. Germline V CDR1 and CDR2: SEHNR, FQNEAQ (reference sequence). The trim removed 5 bases at V and 1 base at J, leaving 6 bases unmatched. This CDR3 is built from 17 residues. DNA of the CDR3: TGTGCCAGCAGCACGGGACAGGGAAGATCTGGGGCCAACGTCCTGACTTTC. It specifies CASSTGQGRSGANVLTF.

The rearrangement joins TRBV15 to TRBJ1-1; a weak D match, TRBD1 (5 bases). In germline, CDR1 is LNHNV, CDR2 YYDKDF (reference sequence). With 6 bases removed from V and 6 bases from J, the gap between germline ends came to 17 bases. The CDR3 runs 14 residues. The CDR3 reads CATSSPEGTAEAFF. The CDR3 DNA reads TGTGCCACCAGTTCCCCGGAGGGGACGGCTGAAGCTTTCTTT.

The table lists this clone with a count of one. The CDR3 is CASSLTGETQYF. In DNA form, the CDR3 reads TGCGCCAGCAGCTTGACCGGGGAGACCCAGTACTTC. This chain connects TRBV5-1 to TRBJ2-5, with D unresolved. Trimming removed 1 base from V and 5 bases from J, with 6 bases in between. CDR3 size: 12 residues. Per germline, CDR1 SGHRS and CDR2 YFSETQ.

The rearrangement uses TRBV6-5 and TRBJ1-4, with a weak D call TRBD1 (5 bases). The CDR3 contains 12 residues. V was cut by 2 bases and J by 11 bases, with 9 bases left in between. CDR1 and CDR2 (germline): MNHEY, SVGAGI. This CDR3 is CASSYRRGKLFF. The CDR3 region has the DNA TGTGCCAGCAGTTACCGGCGGGGGAAACTGTTTTTT.

This chain connects TRBV4-1 to TRBJ2-7; tentative D call: TRBD1 (6 bases). Trimming removed 0 bases at V and 1 base at J, with 10 bases between. Germline CDR1 and CDR2: MGHRA and YSYEKL. There are 15 residues in the CDR3. CDR3 region: CASSQDRGYSYEQYF. In nucleotides, the CDR3 is TGCGCCAGCAGCCAAGACAGGGGCTATTCCTACGAGCAGTACTTC.

The V gene is TRBV24-1, the J gene TRBJ2-5, with TRBD2 identical over 7 bases. CDR1 is KGHDR and CDR2 is SFDVKD in the germline V gene. This CDR3 contains 14 residues. V shed 4 bases, J shed 5 bases, and the junction held 6 bases outside the gene matches. As DNA, the CDR3 is TGTGCCACCAGTGAGGGGGGGGGTTATGAGACCCAGTACTTC. Amino acid sequence: CATSEGGGYETQYF.

The chain links TRBV19 to TRBJ2-5, with 8 bases fitting TRBD1. Trimming at V came to 3 bases and at J to 5 bases, leaving 2 bases not matched to a gene. There are 13 residues in the CDR3. Germline CDR1 LNHDA, CDR2 SQIVND (reference sequence). For the CDR3, the DNA is TGTGCCAGTAGTATTCAGGGGGCTGAGACCCAGTACTTC. Translated, it gives CASSIQGAETQYF.

V usage is TRBV19 and J usage is TRBJ2-7; TRBD1 is a possible D gene (6 bases). Germline loops: CDR1 LNHDA, CDR2 SQIVND (reference sequence). Trimming stripped 3 bases from V and 0 bases from J, with 9 bases between. This CDR3 is built from 14 residues. CDR3 region: CASSIRDNSYEQYF. The CDR3 DNA reads as TGTGCCAGTAGTATTCGGGACAACTCCTACGAGCAGTACTTC.

V is TRBV18 and J is TRBJ1-4, with D hard to call. The V and J ends lost 3 bases and 3 bases respectively, with 8 bases between them. Germline V gene lookup returns CDR1 KGHSH and CDR2 LQKENI. There are 14 residues in the CDR3. DNA for the CDR3: TGTGCCAGCTCACCCGTGGGAGCTAATGAAAAACTGTTTTTT. Its translation is CASSPVGANEKLFF.

The chain is built from TRBV7-2 and TRBJ1-2; the match to TRBD1 covers 7 bases. Trimming cost V 5 bases and J 4 bases; bases outside gene matches: 13. CDR3 length: 16 amino acids. CDR1 and CDR2 from the germline V gene are SGHTA and FQGNSA. CDR3 DNA: TGTGCCAGCAGCCCGCAGGGGGGTATGAATCGCTATGGCTACACCTTC. Its translation is CASSPQGGMNRYGYTF.

The V and J genes are TRBV5-1 and TRBJ2-2; D perhaps matches TRBD2 (6 bases). Trimming pared 3 bases from V and 6 bases from J, leaving 9 bases between. The germline CDR1 and CDR2 sequences are SGHRS and YFSETQ. The CDR3 is made up of 13 amino acids. The CDR3 DNA reads as TGCGCCAGCAGCTCAACTAGCCCCGGGGAGCTGTTTTTT. The encoded protein is CASSSTSPGELFF.

This clone occurred a few times. The rearrangement links TRBV13 to TRBJ1-4; 9 bases fit TRBD1. Germline CDR1 is PRHDT and CDR2 is FYEKMQ (reference sequence). V was pared by 6 bases and J by 4 bases, with 3 bases of the junction left unmatched. There are 14 residues in the CDR3. CDR3 coding DNA: TGTGCCAGCAGACAGGGGGCCCTTAATGAAAAACTGTTTTTT. Its translation is CASRQGALNEKLFF. The full variable domain, rest sourced from reference TRBV13 and TRBJ1-4, is AAGVIQSPRHLIKEKRETATLKCYPIPRHDTVYWYQQGPGQDPQFLISFYEKMQSDKGSIPDRFSAQQFSDYHSELNMSSLELGDSALYFCASRQGALNEKLFFGSGTQLSVL.

This sequence joins TRBV3-1 (or the pseudogene TRBV3-2) and TRBJ1-6; TRBD1 matches 9 bases. The germline CDR1 and CDR2 sequences are LGHDT and YNNKEL (reference sequence). CDR3 length: 14 residues. V lost 4 bases, J lost 10 bases, and 5 bases stayed unmatched. CDR3 protein: CASSRQGGGSPLHF. CDR3 nucleotides: TGTGCCAGCAGCCGACAGGGGGGCGGCTCACCCCTCCACTTT.

CDR3 region: CASSGPGLLATKDTQYF. The DNA for the CDR3 is TGTGCCAGCAGCGGACCGGGACTACTAGCCACAAAAGATACGCAGTATTTT. The chain is built from TRBV9 and TRBJ2-3; 7 nucleotides agree with TRBD2. The CDR3 is 17 amino acids. CDR1 is SGDLS, CDR2 YYNGEE, per germline. V dropped 3 bases and J dropped 5; count of bases not matched to a gene: 15.

This sequence joins TRBV6-6 and TRBJ2-7, with D possibly matching TRBD1 (6 bases). The CDR3 is made up of 15 amino acids. Trimming removed 4 bases at V and 5 bases at J, with 18 bases between. CDR1 MNHNY and CDR2 SVGAGI come from the germline V gene (reference sequence). Here the CDR3 reads CASSFLQGFGNEQYF. CDR3 nucleotides: TGTGCCAGCAGTTTTCTACAGGGTTTTGGAAACGAGCAGTACTTC.

In this sample, this clone turned up once. The genes are TRBV4-3 and TRBJ2-3; 16 positions agree with TRBD2. The CDR3 is 18 amino acids. In germline, CDR1 is LGHNA, CDR2 YSLEER. V was clipped by 0 bases and J by 6 bases; unmatched bases: 6. CDR3 region: CASSQDQGLAGGQDTQYF. The CDR3 region has the DNA TGCGCCAGCAGCCAAGATCAGGGACTAGCGGGGGGGCAGGATACGCAGTATTTT.

The CDR3 nucleotides read TGCAGCGTTCGGACAGAGTGGAGGAATGGCTACACCTTC. As protein: CSVRTEWRNGYTF. The chain links TRBV29-1 to TRBJ1-2, with D possibly matching TRBD1 (6 bases). The germline CDR1 and CDR2 sequences are SQVTM and ANQGSEA. V was shortened by 5 bases and J by 6 bases, with 16 bases between the two germline ends. CDR3 size: 13 residues.

The chain employs TRBV30 and TRBJ1-5; TRBD1 matches at 11 bases. This CDR3 has 15 residues. Unmatched junction bases numbered 6, after V lost 2 bases and J lost 6 bases. Germline V gene lookup returns CDR1 GTSNPN and CDR2 SVGIG (reference sequence). The CDR3 DNA sequence: TGTGCCTGGAGTCCCGGACAGGGGGCCTTTCAGCCCCAGCATTTT. This codes for CAWSPGQGAFQPQHF.

There are a few counts of this clone. The chain uses TRBV24-1 and TRBJ1-5, with 7 bases lining up with TRBD1. The V segment lost 9 bases and the J segment 0 bases; nucleotides outside the gene matches: 10. Germline values: CDR1 KGHDR, CDR2 SFDVKD. This CDR3 region has 16 residues. In nucleotides, the CDR3 is TGTGCCACCTGGGGCAGGGGGGCGGATAGCAATCAGCCCCAGCATTTT. This gives the protein CATWGRGADSNQPQHF.

In DNA, the CDR3 is TGTGCCAGCAGCCGGACTAGCCGCACCGGGGAGCTGTTTTTT. Its translation is CASSRTSRTGELFF. The gene calls are TRBV7-2 and TRBJ2-2, with TRBD2 matching over 8 bases. CDR1 is SGHTA and CDR2 is FQGNSA in the germline V gene. This CDR3 contains 14 residues. V was clipped by 5 bases and J by 4 bases; unmatched bases: 3.

The table lists this clone with a few counts. The chain employs TRBV27 and TRBJ1-1; the D is unclear. V lost 4 bases, J lost 5 bases, and 20 bases lay in between. CDR3 length: 16 amino acids. Germline lookup yields CDR1 MNHEY and CDR2 SMNVEV (reference sequence). CDR3 nucleotides: TGTGCCAGCAGTTCCCTCGGGATCGGTACCGGGACTGAAGCTTTCTTT. It encodes CASSSLGIGTGTEAFF.

This chain joins TRBV7-8 and TRBJ2-4; D is perhaps TRBD2 (7 bases). Germline CDR1 reads SGHVS; CDR2 reads FQNEAQ. V dropped 3 bases and J dropped 0 bases, with 18 bases sitting between them. CDR3 length: 18 amino acids. This CDR3 reads CASSLRGLGNLAKNIQYF. The CDR3 region has the DNA TGTGCCAGCAGCTTGCGGGGGCTTGGGAATCTAGCCAAAAACATTCAGTACTTC.

This chain uses TRBV6-5 with TRBJ1-1, with D hard to call. V lost 0 bases and J 2 bases, leaving 13 bases between the germline ends. Germline V gene lookup returns CDR1 MNHEY and CDR2 SVGAGI. The CDR3 sequence is 16 residues long. The CDR3 sequence is CASSYSRSIRNTEAFF. The CDR3 nucleotides read TGTGCCAGCAGTTACTCGCGGAGCATAAGAAACACTGAAGCTTTCTTT.

In the case of this clone: Within the sample, other DNA sequences also encode this same CDR3. The chain is built from TRBV5-1 and TRBJ2-3, with 14 bases identical to TRBD2. CDR1 and CDR2 (germline): SGHRS, YFSETQ. V lost 7 bases, J lost 3 bases, and 1 base stayed unmatched. The CDR3 loop spans 14 amino acids. Written as DNA, the CDR3 is TGCGCCAGCGGGACTAGCGGGGGTACAGATACGCAGTATTTT. Protein sequence: CASGTSGGTDTQYF.

The J gene is TRBJ2-5, the V gene TRBV2; 14 nucleotides agree with TRBD2. Germline V lookup: CDR1 SNHLY, CDR2 FYNNEI. The CDR3 consists of 18 residues. The V and J ends lost 7 bases and 5 bases, in that order; junction bases with no gene match: 15. The CDR3 sequence is CASTPKRLAGGRGETQYF. CDR3 in DNA: TGTGCCAGCACTCCAAAAAGACTAGCGGGGGGGCGCGGGGAGACCCAGTACTTC.